Given below is one T cell receptor (beta chain) in context. This CDR3 is also generated by other DNA sequences in the sample. Trimming stripped 0 bases from V and 4 bases from J, with 4 bases between. The germline CDR1 and CDR2 sequences are SGHTA and FQGNSA. This CDR3 is built from 12 residues. Researchers partitioned CD4+ cells into CD45RA+ naive and CD45RA-negative memory subsets. Only in-frame clones appear in the TCRdb table, and some are missing; sequencing was by immunoSEQ multiplex PCR. The table includes about 1.5 million clones, 95% to 99% detected once. The data originate from a study of shared clonotypes between healthy human individuals.

This TCR came from a young man in good health. This chain uses TRBV7-2 with TRBJ2-7; D remains ambiguous. The sequencing sample was made of naive CD4+ T cells sorted from blood. Subset denoted: CD45RA+ positively selected. The CDR3 DNA reads TGTGCCAGCAGCTTAGCCTTTTACGAGCAGTACTTC. Translated, it gives CASSLAFYEQYF.